The clone carrying this TCR beta chain was seen a few times. Here immunoSEQ multiplex PCR was the method, and the copy in TCRdb shows in-frame clones only, minus some. The sample yields more than 110,000 clones, roughly 80% seen once. This sample is part of a study of blood T cell repertoires in COVID-19. The germline V and J ends were trimmed by 4 bases and 1 base, with 10 bases remaining between them. The CDR3 is 14 amino acids. The germline V gene encodes CDR1 SNHLY and CDR2 FYNNEI. The rearrangement joins TRBV2 to TRBJ1-1; unclear D gene. Material: peripheral blood. This sequence originates from a human donor in a cohort sampled during active COVID-19. CDR3 protein: CASSVRGRNTEAFF. CDR3 sequence (DNA): TGTGCCAGCAGTGTTCGAGGGAGGAACACTGAAGCTTTCTTT.